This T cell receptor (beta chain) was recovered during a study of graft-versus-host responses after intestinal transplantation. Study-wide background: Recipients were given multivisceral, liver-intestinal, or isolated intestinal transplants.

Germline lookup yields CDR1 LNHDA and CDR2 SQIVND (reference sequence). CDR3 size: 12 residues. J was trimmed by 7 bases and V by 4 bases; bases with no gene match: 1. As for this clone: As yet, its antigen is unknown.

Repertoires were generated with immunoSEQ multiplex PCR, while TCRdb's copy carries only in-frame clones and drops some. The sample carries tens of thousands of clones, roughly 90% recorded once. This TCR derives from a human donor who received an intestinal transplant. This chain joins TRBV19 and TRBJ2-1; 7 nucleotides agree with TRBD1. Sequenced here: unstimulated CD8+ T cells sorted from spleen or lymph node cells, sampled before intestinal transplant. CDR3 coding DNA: TGTGCCAGTAGTAAACAGGGGAATGAGCAGTTCTTC. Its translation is CASSKQGNEQFF.